Given below is one T cell receptor beta chain in context. The data originate from a study of blood T cell repertoires in COVID-19. Study overall: Specimens from acute and convalescent COVID-19 originated in the United States, Italy and Spain. The cDNA or gDNA used as material had been derived from T cells, B-cell-depleted T cells, or PBMCs.

As originally analysed: Reference gene primer amplification yielded estimated nucleated cell counts. Measured with immunoSEQ multiplex PCR; TCRdb has only the in-frame clones, and not every one. The V and J calls and clone size come from that table; D and trimming were worked out from the DNA. The sample carries roughly 130,000 clones, roughly 80% recorded once. The V gene end was trimmed by 2 bases and the J gene end by 3 bases; junction bases not matched to a gene: 3. The CDR3 is 16 residues long. Germline V lookup: CDR1 LGHNA, CDR2 YNFKEQ. This chain uses TRBV4-2 with TRBJ2-5, with TRBD2 matching 13 bases. Sequenced sample: peripheral blood. The sequence came from a woman aged 55-69 years with acute or convalescent COVID-19. CDR3 sequence reads: CASSQTGTSGEETQYF. The DNA for the CDR3 is TGTGCCAGCAGCCAAACCGGGACTAGCGGGGAAGAGACCCAGTACTTC.